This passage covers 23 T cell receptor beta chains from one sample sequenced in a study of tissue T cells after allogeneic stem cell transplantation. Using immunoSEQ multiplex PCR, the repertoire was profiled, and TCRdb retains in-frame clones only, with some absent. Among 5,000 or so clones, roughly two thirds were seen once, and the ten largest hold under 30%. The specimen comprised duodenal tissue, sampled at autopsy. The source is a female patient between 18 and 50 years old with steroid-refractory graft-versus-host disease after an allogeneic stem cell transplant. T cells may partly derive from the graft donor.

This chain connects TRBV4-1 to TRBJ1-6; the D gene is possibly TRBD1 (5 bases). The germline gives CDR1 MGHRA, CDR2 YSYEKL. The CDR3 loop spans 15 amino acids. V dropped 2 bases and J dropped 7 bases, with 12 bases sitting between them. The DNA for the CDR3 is TGCGCCAGCAGCCAATTCGACAGAGAAAATTCACCCCTCCACTTT. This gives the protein CASSQFDRENSPLHF.

CDR3 protein: CASSLETSNYGYTF. The CDR3 DNA sequence: TGCGCCAGCAGCTTGGAGACGTCGAATTATGGCTACACCTTC. The gene calls are TRBV5-1 and TRBJ1-2, with D hard to call. V lost 0 bases and J 5 bases, leaving 11 bases between the germline ends. CDR1 is SGHRS and CDR2 is YFSETQ in the germline V gene. The length of the CDR3 is 14 residues.

This chain's CDR3 is CSVIWTAYYGYTF. As DNA, the CDR3 is TGCAGCGTTATCTGGACAGCATACTATGGCTACACCTTC. The chain combines TRBV29-1 with TRBJ1-2; TRBD1 is a possible D gene (6 bases). V dropped 5 bases and J dropped 3 bases, with 13 bases sitting between them. This CDR3 has 13 amino acids. CDR1 is SQVTM and CDR2 is ANQGSEA in the germline V gene.

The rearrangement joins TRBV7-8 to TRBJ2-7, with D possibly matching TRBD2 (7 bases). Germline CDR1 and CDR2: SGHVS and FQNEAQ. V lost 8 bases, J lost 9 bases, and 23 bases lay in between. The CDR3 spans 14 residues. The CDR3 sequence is CASAPGHGGTVQYF. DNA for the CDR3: TGTGCCAGCGCCCCGGGACACGGGGGGACTGTGCAGTACTTC. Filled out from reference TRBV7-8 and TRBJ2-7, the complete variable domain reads GAGVSQSPRYKVAKRGQDVALRCDPISGHVSLFWYQQALGQGPEFLTYFQNEAQLDKSGLPSDRFFAERPEGSVSTLKIQRTQQEDSAVYLCASAPGHGGTVQYFGPGTRLTVT.

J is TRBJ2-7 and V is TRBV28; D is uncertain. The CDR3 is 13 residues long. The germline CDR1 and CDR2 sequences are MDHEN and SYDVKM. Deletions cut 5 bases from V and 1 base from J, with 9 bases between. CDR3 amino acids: CASSQGSSYEQYF. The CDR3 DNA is TGTGCCAGCAGTCAAGGCAGTTCCTACGAGCAGTACTTC.

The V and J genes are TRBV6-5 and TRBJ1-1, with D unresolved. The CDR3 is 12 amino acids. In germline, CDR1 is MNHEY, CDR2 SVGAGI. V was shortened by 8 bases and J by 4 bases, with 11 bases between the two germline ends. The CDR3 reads CASETSFTEAFF. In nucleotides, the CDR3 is TGTGCCAGCGAAACGAGTTTCACTGAAGCTTTCTTT.

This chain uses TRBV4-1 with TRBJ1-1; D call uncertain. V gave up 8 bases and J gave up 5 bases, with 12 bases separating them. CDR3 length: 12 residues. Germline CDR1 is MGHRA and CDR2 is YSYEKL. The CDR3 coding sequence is TGCGCCAGCGGTATGGGCAGGACTGAAGCTTTCTTT. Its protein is CASGMGRTEAFF.

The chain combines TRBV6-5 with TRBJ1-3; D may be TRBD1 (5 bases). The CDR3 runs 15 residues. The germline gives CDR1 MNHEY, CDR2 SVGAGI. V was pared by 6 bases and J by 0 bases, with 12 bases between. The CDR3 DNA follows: TGTGCCAGCAGACTTGGGGCGAACTCTGGAAACACCATATATTTT. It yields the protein CASRLGANSGNTIYF.

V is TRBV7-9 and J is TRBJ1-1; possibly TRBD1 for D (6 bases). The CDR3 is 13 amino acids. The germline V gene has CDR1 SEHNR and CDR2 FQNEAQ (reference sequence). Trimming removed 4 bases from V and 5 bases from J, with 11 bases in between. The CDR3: CASSSRGDTEAFF. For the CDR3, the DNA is TGTGCCAGCAGCTCCAGGGGTGATACTGAAGCTTTCTTT.

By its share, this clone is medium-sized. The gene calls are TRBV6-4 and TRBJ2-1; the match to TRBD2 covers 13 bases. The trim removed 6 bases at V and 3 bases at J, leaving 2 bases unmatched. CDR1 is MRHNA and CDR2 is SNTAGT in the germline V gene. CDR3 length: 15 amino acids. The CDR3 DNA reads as TGTGCCAGCAGCAGGACTAGCGGGAGCTACAATGAGCAGTTCTTC. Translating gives CASSRTSGSYNEQFF.

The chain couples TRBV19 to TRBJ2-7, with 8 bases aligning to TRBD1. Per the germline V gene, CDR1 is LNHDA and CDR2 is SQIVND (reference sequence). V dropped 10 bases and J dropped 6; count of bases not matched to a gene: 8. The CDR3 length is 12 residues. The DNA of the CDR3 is TGTGCCACCCGACAGGGGTCGAGCGAGCAGTACTTC. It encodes CATRQGSSEQYF.

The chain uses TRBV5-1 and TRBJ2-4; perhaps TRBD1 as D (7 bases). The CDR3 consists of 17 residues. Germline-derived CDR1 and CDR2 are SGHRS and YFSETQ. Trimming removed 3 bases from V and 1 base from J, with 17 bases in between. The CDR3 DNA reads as TGCGCCAGCAGCTGGAGACAGGGCGCGGGGGCCAAAAACATTCAGTACTTC. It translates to CASSWRQGAGAKNIQYF.

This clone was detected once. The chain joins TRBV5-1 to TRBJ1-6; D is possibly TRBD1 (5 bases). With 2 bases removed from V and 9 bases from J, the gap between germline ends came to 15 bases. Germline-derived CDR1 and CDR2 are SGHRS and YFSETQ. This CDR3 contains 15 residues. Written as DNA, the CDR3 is TGCGCCAGCAGCTTTCTTGGGGTGGGGGTTTCACCCCTCCACTTT. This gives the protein CASSFLGVGVSPLHF.

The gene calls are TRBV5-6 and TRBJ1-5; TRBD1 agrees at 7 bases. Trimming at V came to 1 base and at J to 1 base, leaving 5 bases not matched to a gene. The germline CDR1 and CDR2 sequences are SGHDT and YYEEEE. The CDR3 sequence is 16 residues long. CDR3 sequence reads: CASSLYGTASNQPQHF. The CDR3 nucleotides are TGTGCCAGCAGCTTGTACGGGACAGCGAGCAATCAGCCCCAGCATTTT.

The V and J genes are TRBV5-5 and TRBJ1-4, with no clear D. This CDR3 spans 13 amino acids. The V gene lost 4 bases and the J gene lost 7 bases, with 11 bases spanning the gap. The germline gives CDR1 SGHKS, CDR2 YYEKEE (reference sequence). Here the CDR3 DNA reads TGTGCCAGCAGCGCCCCCGGGATTGAAAAACTGTTTTTT. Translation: CASSAPGIEKLFF.

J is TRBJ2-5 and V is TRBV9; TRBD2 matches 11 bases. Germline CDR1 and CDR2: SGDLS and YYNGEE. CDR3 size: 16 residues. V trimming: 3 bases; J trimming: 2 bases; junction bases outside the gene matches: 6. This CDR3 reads CASSGGTSGYQETQYF. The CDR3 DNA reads TGTGCCAGCAGCGGTGGGACTAGCGGCTATCAAGAGACCCAGTACTTC. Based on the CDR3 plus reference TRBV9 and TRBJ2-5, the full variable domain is DSGVTQTPKHLITATGQRVTLRCSPRSGDLSVYWYQQSLDQGLQFLIQYYNGEERAKGNILERFSAQQFPDLHSELNLSSLELGDSALYFCASSGGTSGYQETQYFGPGTRLLVL.

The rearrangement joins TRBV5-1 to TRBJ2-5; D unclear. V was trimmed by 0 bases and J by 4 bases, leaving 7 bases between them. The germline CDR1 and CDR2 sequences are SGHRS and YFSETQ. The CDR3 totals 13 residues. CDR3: CASSLAEAETQYF. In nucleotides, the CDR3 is TGCGCCAGCAGCTTGGCCGAGGCAGAGACCCAGTACTTC.

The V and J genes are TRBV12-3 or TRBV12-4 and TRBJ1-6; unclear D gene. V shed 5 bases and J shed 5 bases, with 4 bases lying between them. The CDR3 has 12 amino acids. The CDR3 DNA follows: TGTGCCAGCAGTCCCCATAATTCACCCCTCCACTTT. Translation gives CASSPHNSPLHF.

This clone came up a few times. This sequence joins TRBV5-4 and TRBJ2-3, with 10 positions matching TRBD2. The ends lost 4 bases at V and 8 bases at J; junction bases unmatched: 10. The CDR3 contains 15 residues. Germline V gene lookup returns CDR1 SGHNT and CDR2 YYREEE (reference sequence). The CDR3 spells CASSLLAGFGATQYF. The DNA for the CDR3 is TGTGCCAGCAGCCTACTAGCGGGGTTTGGGGCTACGCAGTATTTT.

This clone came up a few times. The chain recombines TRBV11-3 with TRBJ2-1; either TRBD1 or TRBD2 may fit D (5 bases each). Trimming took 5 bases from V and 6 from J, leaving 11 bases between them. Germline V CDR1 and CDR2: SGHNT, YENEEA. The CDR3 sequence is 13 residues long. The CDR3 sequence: CASSRGPFNEQFF. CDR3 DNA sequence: TGTGCCAGCAGCCGGGGCCCTTTCAATGAGCAGTTCTTC.

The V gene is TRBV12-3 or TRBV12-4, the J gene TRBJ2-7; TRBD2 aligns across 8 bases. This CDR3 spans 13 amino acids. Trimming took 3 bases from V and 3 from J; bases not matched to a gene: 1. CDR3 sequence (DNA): TGTGCCAGCAGTTTTGGGACTAGCTACGAGCAGTACTTC. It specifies CASSFGTSYEQYF.

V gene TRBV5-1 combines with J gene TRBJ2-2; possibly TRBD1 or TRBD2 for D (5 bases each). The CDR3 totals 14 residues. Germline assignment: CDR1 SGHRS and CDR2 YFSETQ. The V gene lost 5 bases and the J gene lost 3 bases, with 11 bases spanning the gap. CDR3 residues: CASRWGPHTGELFF. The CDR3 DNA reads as TGCGCCAGCAGATGGGGACCCCACACCGGGGAGCTGTTTTTT.

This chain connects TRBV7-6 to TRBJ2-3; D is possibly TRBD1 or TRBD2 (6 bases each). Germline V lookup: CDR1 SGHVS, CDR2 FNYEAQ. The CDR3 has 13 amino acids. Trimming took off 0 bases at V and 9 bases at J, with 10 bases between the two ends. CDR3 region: CASSLAKGGTQYF. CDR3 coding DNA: TGTGCCAGCAGCTTAGCGAAGGGGGGCACGCAGTATTTT. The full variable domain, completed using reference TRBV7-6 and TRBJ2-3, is GAGVSQSPRYKVTKRGQDVALRCDPISGHVSLYWYRQALGQGPEFLTYFNYEAQQDKSGLPNDRFSAERPEGSISTLTIQRTEQRDSAMYRCASSLAKGGTQYFGPGTRLTVL.